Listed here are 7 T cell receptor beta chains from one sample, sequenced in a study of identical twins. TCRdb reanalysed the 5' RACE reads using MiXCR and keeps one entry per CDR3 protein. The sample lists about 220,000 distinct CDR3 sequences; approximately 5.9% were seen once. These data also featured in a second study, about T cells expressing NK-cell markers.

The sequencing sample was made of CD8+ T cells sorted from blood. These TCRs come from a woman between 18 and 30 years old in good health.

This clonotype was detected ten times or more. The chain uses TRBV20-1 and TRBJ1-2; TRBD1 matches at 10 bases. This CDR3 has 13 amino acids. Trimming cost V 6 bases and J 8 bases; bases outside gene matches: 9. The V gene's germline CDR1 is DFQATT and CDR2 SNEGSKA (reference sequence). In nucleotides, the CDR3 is TGCAGTGCGCCAGCCGGGACAGGGGACGGCTACACCTTC. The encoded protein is CSAPAGTGDGYTF.

Here the CDR3 DNA reads TGTGCCAGCAGCTTAGTGAGAGATCATACGCAGTATTTT. This gives the protein CASSLVRDHTQYF. This chain links TRBV7-8 with TRBJ2-3; D uncertain. Germline-derived CDR1 and CDR2 are SGHVS and FQNEAQ. Trimming removed 1 base at V and 7 bases at J, with 9 bases between. This CDR3 contains 13 residues.

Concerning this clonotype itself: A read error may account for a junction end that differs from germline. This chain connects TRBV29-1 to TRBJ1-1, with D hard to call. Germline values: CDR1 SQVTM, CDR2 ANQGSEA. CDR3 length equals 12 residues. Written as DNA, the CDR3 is TGCAGCGTTCCAGACATGAACTCTGAAGCTTTCTTT. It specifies CSVPDMNSEAFF. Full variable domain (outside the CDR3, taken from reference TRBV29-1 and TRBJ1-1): SAVISQKPSRDICQRGTSLTIQCQVDSQVTMMFWYRQQPGQSLTLIATANQGSEATYESGFVIDKFPISRPNLTFSTLTVSNMSPEDSSIYLCSVPDMNSEAFFGQGTRLTVV.

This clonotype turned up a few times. CDR3: CSAGGHEQYF. The CDR3 DNA follows: TGCAGTGCAGGCGGGCACGAGCAGTACTTC. This chain joins TRBV20-1 and TRBJ2-7; D may be TRBD2 (5 bases). V lost 6 bases, J lost 5 bases, and 8 bases lay in between. The CDR3 has 10 residues. CDR1 is DFQATT, CDR2 SNEGSKA, per germline (reference sequence).

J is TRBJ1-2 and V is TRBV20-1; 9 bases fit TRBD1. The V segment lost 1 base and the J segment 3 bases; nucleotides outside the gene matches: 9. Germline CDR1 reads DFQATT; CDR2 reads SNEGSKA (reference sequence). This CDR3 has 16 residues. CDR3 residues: CSARVATGGADYGYTF. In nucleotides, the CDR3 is TGCAGTGCTAGAGTCGCCACAGGGGGCGCGGACTATGGCTACACCTTC.

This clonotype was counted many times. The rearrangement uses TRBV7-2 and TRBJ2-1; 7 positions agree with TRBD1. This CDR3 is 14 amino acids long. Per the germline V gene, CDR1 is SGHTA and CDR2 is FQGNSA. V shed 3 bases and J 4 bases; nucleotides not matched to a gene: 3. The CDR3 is CASSFEGAYNEQFF. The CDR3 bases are TGTGCCAGCAGCTTCGAGGGGGCGTACAATGAGCAGTTCTTC.

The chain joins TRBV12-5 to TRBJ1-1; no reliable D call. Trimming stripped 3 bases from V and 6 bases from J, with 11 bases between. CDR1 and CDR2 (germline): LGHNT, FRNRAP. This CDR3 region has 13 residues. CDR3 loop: CASGFPGVPEAFF. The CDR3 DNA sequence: TGTGCTAGTGGTTTTCCGGGTGTGCCTGAAGCTTTCTTT.